A selection of T cell receptor beta chains follows, all from one sample in a study of early T cells in non-severe SARS-CoV-2 infection. In TCRdb, the 5' RACE reads were re-called with MiXCR into one record per CDR3 protein. The profile covers about 60,000 distinct CDR3 sequences, with about 12% appearing a single time and around 4.7% taken by the ten largest. Sample: whole blood. The source of these receptors is an adult who was a healthcare worker with PCR-confirmed SARS-CoV-2 infection or an uninfected control (not recorded which). Each CDR3 is given with its conserved first and last residue. A D gene is named only where the DNA matches it firmly. Where a row states a size, it is once, few, many or the class of an expanded clone; other rows omit it.

TRBD1	TRBV20-1	TRBJ1-3	.	TGCAGTGCTAGGGACAGGGACAAGAATGGAAACACCATATATTTT	CSARDRDKNGNTIYF
TRBD1	TRBV10-3	TRBJ2-1	few	TGTGCCATCAGTTCGGGACAGGCCAGCAATGAGCAGTTCTTC	CAISSGQASNEQFF
.	TRBV20-1	TRBJ2-1	many	TGCAGTGCTACCCCTGGCATCTCCGGCAATGAGCAGTTCTTC	CSATPGISGNEQFF
TRBD1	TRBV15	TRBJ1-1	.	TGTGCCACCAGCCTACTGACAGGGGGCACTGAAGCTTTCTTT	CATSLLTGGTEAFF
.	TRBV2	TRBJ2-3	.	TGTGCCAGCAGTGAGTTGGATACGCAGTATTTT	CASSELDTQYF
.	TRBV19	TRBJ1-5	.	TGTGCCAGTAGTAGCCTGGGGTCACAGCCCCAGCATTTT	CASSSLGSQPQHF
.	TRBV7-9	TRBJ1-6	.	TGTGCCAGCAGCTGGGAGAATTCACCCCTCCACTTT	CASSWENSPLHF
TRBD1	TRBV20-1	TRBJ2-7	.	TGCAGTGCCTTACCCGGGACAGGGAGTTCCTACGAGCAGTACTTC	CSALPGTGSSYEQYF
TRBD2	TRBV6-4	TRBJ2-5	few	TGTGCCAGCAGTGACTTGTGGATAGCGGGGGTTCAAGAGACCCAGTACTTC	CASSDLWIAGVQETQYF
.	TRBV2	TRBJ2-1	.	TGTGCCAGCAGTGATATAAGCGGCTCCTACAATGAGCAGTTCTTC	CASSDISGSYNEQFF
.	TRBV5-4	TRBJ2-2	many	TGTGCCAGCAGCTTGTGGGAGCTGAACACCGGGGAGCTGTTTTTT	CASSLWELNTGELFF
TRBD2	TRBV6-2/TRBV6-3	TRBJ2-3	many	TGTGCCAGCAACCGGGGGGTCACAGATACGCAGTATTTT	CASNRGVTDTQYF
.	TRBV28	TRBJ2-1	.	TGTGCCAGCAGTTTAGGGCGTAATGAGCAGTTCTTC	CASSLGRNEQFF
.	TRBV6-4	TRBJ2-1	few	TGTGCCAGCAGTGAAAATCGGCAACCCTACAATGAGCAGTTCTTC	CASSENRQPYNEQFF
TRBD2	TRBV18	TRBJ2-3	many	TGTGCCAGCTCACCAGGGACTAGCGGACCTAGCACAGATACGCAGTATTTT	CASSPGTSGPSTDTQYF
.	TRBV14	TRBJ2-4	.	TGTGCCAGCAGCCACGGAAACATTCAGTACTTC	CASSHGNIQYF
TRBD1	TRBV7-9	TRBJ2-5	.	TGTGCCAGCAGCCGGGACAGGGGGCAAGAGACCCAGTACTTC	CASSRDRGQETQYF
TRBD1	TRBV6-2/TRBV6-3	TRBJ2-4	many	TGTGCCAGCACCAAGACAGGGACAAACATTCAGTACTTC	CASTKTGTNIQYF
.	TRBV11-3	TRBJ2-1	.	TGTGCCAGCAGCTTAGGCCGACGGGAGATTCAACAGAATGAGCAGTTCTTC	CASSLGRREIQQNEQFF
.	TRBV29-1	TRBJ1-2	many	TGCAGCGCCTACAGGGAAGATGGCTATGGCTACACCTTC	CSAYREDGYGYTF
TRBD1	TRBV20-1	TRBJ2-1	few	TGCAGTGCTCCCTCCTGGACAGGGCGGCACTACAATGAGCAGTTCTTC	CSAPSWTGRHYNEQFF
.	TRBV20-1	TRBJ2-1	.	TGCAGTGCTACCCTACCTTCCTACAATGAGCAGTTCTTC	CSATLPSYNEQFF